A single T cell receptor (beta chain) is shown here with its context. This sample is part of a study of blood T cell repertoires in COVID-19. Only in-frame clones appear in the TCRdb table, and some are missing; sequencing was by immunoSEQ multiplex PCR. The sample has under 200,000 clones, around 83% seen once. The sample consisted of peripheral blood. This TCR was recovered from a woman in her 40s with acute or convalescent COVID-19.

CDR3 loop: CASSFLAETQYF. The CDR3 DNA is TGTGCCAGCAGCTTCCTAGCGGAGACCCAGTACTTC. The chain recombines TRBV7-8 with TRBJ2-5; D may be TRBD2 (6 bases). The CDR3 extends over 12 amino acids. The V and J ends lost 3 bases and 5 bases respectively, with 7 bases between them. Per the germline V gene, CDR1 is SGHVS and CDR2 is FQNEAQ.